The source of this TCR beta chain is a study of CD8+CD57+ T cells in acquired aplastic anemia. The study's findings and limits: Controls did not differ significantly from patients in CD8+ Simpson's diversity.

According to the study, genomic DNA was the template for TCR beta VDJ and CDR3 profiling. A single record per CDR3 protein comes from TCRdb applying MiXCR to the reads. The sample includes 250,000 to 300,000 distinct CDR3 sequences, about 56% of them seen just once. A note on this clonotype: Its antigen is unidentified.

This CDR3 is 14 amino acids long. The germline V gene encodes CDR1 SGHDT and CDR2 YYEEEE. V was pared by 0 bases and J by 7 bases, with 1 base of the junction left unmatched. The source is a human donor with severe aplastic anemia or a healthy control (not recorded which). Input material: sorted CD4+, CD8+, or CD8+CD57+ T cells (not recorded which) from PBMCs. The V gene is TRBV5-6, the J gene TRBJ2-7, with 13 bases fitting TRBD2. The CDR3 bases are TGTGCCAGCAGCTTGGGACTAGCGGGGGGTGAGCAGTACTTC. This translates into CASSLGLAGGEQYF.